The rows below give T cell receptor beta chains drawn from one sample of a study of blood T cell repertoires in COVID-19. Clones were read by immunoSEQ multiplex PCR, and TCRdb kept only the in-frame ones, dropping some. The top ten hold nearly 4.5% of the sample, which has 40,000 to 55,000 clones, approximately 84% seen once. The material sequenced was peripheral blood. The receptors originated from a man between 50 and 59 years old with active COVID-19. Both conserved end residues are part of each CDR3. The D gene is left open where the match is weak.

TRBJ2-7,TRBD2,TRBV4-3,CASSQDRLAGVQYF,TGCGCCAGCAGCCAAGATAGGCTAGCGGGGGTACAGTACTTC
TRBJ2-2,TRBD2,TRBV7-7,CASSLEPLAGYGELFF,TGTGCCAGCAGCTTAGAACCCCTAGCGGGGTACGGGGAGCTGTTTTTT
TRBJ2-3,.,TRBV7-8,CASSLVAGTQYF,TGTGCCAGCAGCTTAGTGGCGGGCACGCAGTATTTT
TRBJ1-4,.,TRBV6-6,CASTAPGVEKLFF,TGTGCCAGCACGGCCCCGGGGGTTGAAAAACTGTTTTTT
TRBJ2-5,.,TRBV18,CASSLVSQETQYF,TGTGCCAGCTCACTCGTCTCTCAAGAGACCCAGTACTTC
TRBJ1-1,.,TRBV18,CASSRAAGGGATEAFF,TGTGCCAGCTCACGGGCCGCGGGCGGGGGGGCCACTGAAGCTTTCTTT
TRBJ2-2,.,TRBV29-1,CSVRRDMERGELFF,TGCAGCGTCCGCCGGGACATGGAAAGGGGGGAGCTGTTTTTT
TRBJ1-6,.,TRBV7-9,CASSPWTGGYNSPLHF,TGTGCCAGCAGCCCTTGGACGGGGGGCTATAATTCACCCCTCCACTTT
TRBJ2-1,TRBD1,TRBV10-2,CASSSSRDSNEQFF,TGCGCCAGCAGCTCGTCCCGGGACAGTAATGAGCAGTTCTTC
TRBJ2-3,TRBD2,TRBV27,CASSPIGGGNPDTQYF,TGTGCCAGCAGTCCCATCGGGGGGGGGAACCCAGATACGCAGTATTTT
TRBJ1-1,.,TRBV6-2/TRBV6-3,CASSRRQEAFF,TGTGCCAGCAGCCGTCGACAGGAAGCTTTCTTT